What follows is one T cell receptor beta chain and its context. Its antigen is still unknown. This sample was included in a study of early T cells in non-severe SARS-CoV-2 infection. Unique molecular identifiers were affixed to single, distinct cDNA molecules. TCRdb reprocessed the 5' RACE reads via MiXCR and lists one record per CDR3 protein. The sample contains more than 90,000 distinct CDR3 sequences, roughly 11% of which appear only once. Germline CDR1 is SQVTM and CDR2 is ANQGSEA. The CDR3 spans 12 residues. Trimming left V 4 bases short and J 4 bases short, with 10 bases between. The study, taken as a whole, reports: The VDJdb matching leaned toward anti-spike CD8 responses and overlooked private and CD4 specificities.

This chain uses TRBV29-1 with TRBJ1-2; D might be TRBD1 (5 bases). The sample was whole blood. This receptor was taken from an adult who was a healthcare worker with PCR-confirmed SARS-CoV-2 infection or an uninfected control (not recorded which). The CDR3 nucleotides are TGCAGCGTTGTTGGGACGGGCTATGGCTACACCTTC. Protein sequence: CSVVGTGYGYTF.